This T cell receptor beta chain was found in a study of blood T cell repertoires in COVID-19. With V trimmed by 4 bases and J by 4 bases, 8 bases remained unmatched. CDR1 and CDR2 from the germline V gene are SQVTM and ANQGSEA. CDR3 length equals 14 residues. Only in-frame clones appear in the TCRdb table, and some are missing; sequencing was by immunoSEQ multiplex PCR. The sample has about 250,000 clones; about 88% are singletons. J is TRBJ2-3 and V is TRBV29-1, with TRBD1 identical over 7 bases. Sequencing was done on a sample of PBMCs or T cells enriched from blood (not recorded which). This receptor was taken from a woman between 50 and 59 years old who had recovered from COVID-19. CDR3 protein: CSVAETGRADTQYF. The CDR3, as DNA: TGCAGCGTTGCCGAGACAGGGCGGGCAGATACGCAGTATTTT.